This record covers a single T cell receptor beta chain. Its antigen is still unknown. The V gene's germline CDR1 is SGHNT and CDR2 YYREEE (reference sequence). Trimming stripped 3 bases from V and 6 bases from J, with 14 bases between. CDR3 length: 14 residues. PCR primers comprised 60 Vbeta and 13 Jbeta primers. Method: immunoSEQ multiplex PCR; TCRdb's copy keeps in-frame clones and lacks some. There are about 160,000 clones in the sample; more than 60% occur only once, and around 4% lies in the top ten. The sample is drawn from a study of cytomegalovirus exposure and HLA in healthy donors. Study-wide results and caveats: In most subjects, TCR beta sequences reportedly gave accurate predictions of HLA-A and HLA-B alleles.

Specimen: PBMCs. V usage is TRBV5-4 and J usage is TRBJ2-3, with D possibly TRBD1 on 6 matching bases. This TCR was recovered from a man aged 35 to 55 in good health and CMV-seronegative. The CDR3 DNA sequence: TGTGCCAGCAGCTCAAAGGACAGACTGGATACGCAGTATTTT. Translated, it gives CASSSKDRLDTQYF.